This T cell receptor (beta chain) was identified in a study of T cell repertoires in cytomegalovirus infection. About the research overall: Public TCR beta signatures marked donors with CMV infection and the matching HLA.

This clonotype was found a few times. What it binds is not known. Study observations and caveats: The cumulative frequency of public TCR beta families distinguished individuals who carried CMV together with the relevant HLA. HLA-C-restricted CMV-specific TCR beta clonotypes were dominant in the ex vivo response.

Trimming removed 2 bases at V and 5 bases at J, with 18 bases between. The CDR3 extends over 16 amino acids. Germline CDR1 is MDHEN and CDR2 is SYDVKM. From the reads, TCRdb called clonotypes with MiXCR, one entry per CDR3 protein. The data show hundreds of thousands of distinct CDR3 sequences, roughly a third seen once. Material: cultured PBMCs, obtained from culture after CMV antigen stimulation. This rearrangement joins TRBV28 to TRBJ1-2; D is perhaps TRBD1 (6 bases). This receptor was obtained from a human donor in good health (CMV status not recorded). Some clones in this sample may be carry-over from other donors' samples. The CDR3 sequence is CASSLLSALGGYGYTF. The CDR3 DNA is TGTGCCAGCAGTTTACTGTCTGCCCTAGGGGGGTATGGCTACACCTTC.